This TCR beta chain was recovered during a study of blood T cells in healthy people across ages. Alongside a J-beta primer mix, a sample-barcoded 5' primer served in a second PCR lasting about 6 to 11 cycles. TCRdb fed the 5' RACE reads into MiXCR, producing one record per CDR3 protein. The profile shows around 1,800,000 distinct CDR3 sequences, more than 35% of them singletons. In its sample, this clonotype was seen once. Trimming left V 7 bases short and J 2 bases short, with 14 bases between. The germline V gene encodes CDR1 SQVTM and CDR2 ANQGSEA. This CDR3 contains 13 residues. The sequencing input was blood. The chain employs TRBV29-1 and TRBJ2-5, with D perhaps TRBD1 (5 bases). The sequence came from a human donor in good health. CDR3 DNA: TGCAGCGGTGAGAAGGGGCTGCAAGAGACCCAGTACTTC. Protein: CSGEKGLQETQYF.